Following are 4 T cell receptor beta chains from one sample sequenced in a study of blood T cells in healthy people across ages. A sample-barcoded 5' primer and a J-beta primer mix were used in a second PCR of roughly 7 to 11 cycles. A single record per CDR3 protein comes from TCRdb applying MiXCR to the 5' RACE reads. The sample holds roughly 1.5 million distinct CDR3 sequences, roughly two fifths seen once. Sequencing input: blood. Receptor source: a woman in her late teens or twenties in good health.

This chain links TRBV5-1 with TRBJ2-6; 9 bases fit TRBD1. This CDR3 is built from 18 residues. CDR1 is SGHRS and CDR2 is YFSETQ in the germline V gene. The V and J ends lost 4 bases and 0 bases, in that order; junction bases with no gene match: 8. The CDR3 sequence: CASSNYGTGSSGANVLTF. CDR3 coding DNA: TGCGCCAGCAGCAACTACGGGACAGGGAGCTCTGGGGCCAACGTCCTGACTTTC. The variable domain in full, completed from reference TRBV5-1 and TRBJ2-6, reads KAGVTQTPRYLIKTRGQQVTLSCSPISGHRSVSWYQQTPGQGLQFLFEYFSETQRNKGNFPGRFSGRQFSNSRSEMNVSTLELGDSALYLCASSNYGTGSSGANVLTFGAGSRLTVL.

This clonotype was seen a few times. The chain couples TRBV7-2 to TRBJ2-1, with D unclear. The CDR3 length is 16 residues. Germline assignment: CDR1 SGHTA and CDR2 FQGNSA. Trimming stripped 5 bases from V and 0 bases from J, with 14 bases between. This CDR3 reads CASSLRHVDSYNEQFF. In DNA form, the CDR3 reads TGTGCCAGCAGCCTAAGACACGTTGACTCCTACAATGAGCAGTTCTTC.

This clonotype was counted a few times. The genes are TRBV30 and TRBJ2-7; 7 nucleotides line up with TRBD2. The V gene's germline CDR1 is GTSNPN and CDR2 SVGIG (reference sequence). This CDR3 is built from 12 residues. Trimming took 4 bases from V and 2 from J; bases not matched to a gene: 2. CDR3 sequence reads: CAWTSGTYEQYF. CDR3 bases: TGTGCCTGGACTAGCGGAACCTACGAGCAGTACTTC. Together with reference TRBV30 and TRBJ2-7, the CDR3 gives the full variable domain: SQTIHQWPATLVQPVGSPLSLECTVEGTSNPNLYWYRQAAGRGLQLLFYSVGIGQISSEVPQNLSASRPQDRQFILSSKKLLLSDSGFYLCAWTSGTYEQYFGPGTRLTVT.

Comments on this clonotype: Since a much larger clone is just one base distant, this may be a read error. This rearrangement joins TRBV4-2 to TRBJ2-5; maybe TRBD2 (6 bases). The DNA matches TRBJ2-4 better at its end, which makes the J call doubtful. The germline V gene encodes CDR1 LGHNA and CDR2 YNFKEQ. This CDR3 region has 18 residues. The CDR3 sequence: CASSQVGEWGEGKSIQYF. CDR3 DNA: TGTGCCAGCAGCCAAGTGGGGGAATGGGGGGAAGGCAAAAGCATTCAGTACTTC.